The rows below give T cell receptor beta chains drawn from one sample of a study of radiotherapy plus CTLA-4 blockade in lung cancer. The protocol was immunoSEQ multiplex PCR, while the TCRdb copy is restricted to in-frame clones and leaves out a portion. The sample has 90,000 to 150,000 clones, 78% seen once; the top ten hold roughly 5.3%. This material consisted of peripheral blood, taken from a patient treated with radiotherapy plus ipilimumab. The receptors stem from a human donor with non-small cell lung cancer who had a partial response to radiotherapy plus ipilimumab. The CDR3 runs from the conserved cysteine through the conserved F or W. D genes are given only for firm matches. Size is omitted from some rows. Given values are once, few, many or a class for expanded clones.

D	V	J	length	size	DNA	CDR3
NA	TRBV5-1	TRBJ2-5	14	NA	TGCGCCAGCAGCACGGAGTGGTCTCGGGAGACCCAGTACTTC	CASSTEWSRETQYF
TRBD2	TRBV7-3	TRBJ2-1	15	few	TGTGCCAGCAGCGCGGGACTAGCGGGTCACAATGAGCAGTTCTTC	CASSAGLAGHNEQFF
TRBD2	TRBV10-2	TRBJ2-1	16	NA	TGCGCCAGCACCTCTAGCGGGAGCGGGCAAAACAATGAGCAGTTCTTC	CASTSSGSGQNNEQFF
NA	TRBV19	TRBJ1-2	16	NA	TGTGCCAGTAGTACTTTATCACAGGAGCTGAGCTATGGCTACACCTTC	CASSTLSQELSYGYTF
NA	TRBV11-2	TRBJ2-7	12	NA	TGTGCCAGCAGCTCCCTGGAGTACGAGCAGTACTTC	CASSSLEYEQYF
NA	TRBV2	TRBJ1-3	14	NA	TGTGCCAGCAGTGAACGGCGTGCGGGTAACACCATATATTTT	CASSERRAGNTIYF
NA	TRBV7-2	TRBJ2-1	17	NA	TGTGCCACCAGGGAACTGACTAGGGAGGTCTCCTACAATGAGCAGTTCTTC	CATRELTREVSYNEQFF
TRBD1	TRBV28	TRBJ1-2	15	NA	TGTGCCAGCAGTTACAGGGGGCGAGATGGATATGGCTACACCTTC	CASSYRGRDGYGYTF
TRBD1	TRBV4-1	TRBJ1-3	15	few	TGCGCCAGCAGCCAAGGGACAGGGACGGGAAACACCATATATTTT	CASSQGTGTGNTIYF
NA	TRBV27	TRBJ2-1	13	NA	TGTGCCAGCAGTTTGTGGGTAGGGGATGAGCAGTTCTTC	CASSLWVGDEQFF
TRBD1	TRBV7-9	TRBJ1-2	13	few	TGTGCCAGCAGCTTACTGGGACAGGGCCCTCACCCCTTC	CASSLLGQGPHPF
NA	TRBV6-4	TRBJ2-5	13	NA	TGTGCCAGCAGCGCCCTTACCGGGGAGACCCAGTACTTC	CASSALTGETQYF
NA	TRBV5-1	TRBJ2-1	15	NA	TGCGCCAGCAGCTTGGTGGGAGGAAGCAACAATGAGCAGTTCTTC	CASSLVGGSNNEQFF
TRBD1	TRBV11-2	TRBJ2-4	15	NA	TGTGCCAGCAGCGTTAATCTGGACAGGGCGACCATTCAGTACTTC	CASSVNLDRATIQYF
NA	TRBV4-1	TRBJ2-6	17	NA	TGCGCCAGCAGCCAATTTGCGCAGGGCTCTGGGGCCAACGTCCTGACTTTC	CASSQFAQGSGANVLTF
TRBD2	TRBV28	TRBJ2-7	16	medium-sized	TGTGCCAGCAGTCCCCGCCAGGGAGCGGGGAGTAGAGAGCAGTACTTC	CASSPRQGAGSREQYF
NA	TRBV9	TRBJ2-1	15	NA	TGTGCCAGCAGCCCCGGTGCAAGCTCCTACAATGAGCAGTTCTTC	CASSPGASSYNEQFF
NA	TRBV6-5	TRBJ2-7	13	NA	TGTGCCAGCAGTTACAGTAGTGCGTACGAGCAGTACTTC	CASSYSSAYEQYF
NA	TRBV10-3	TRBJ2-6	16	NA	TGTGCCATCAGTGAGTCCTACAGTGCTGGGGCCAACGTCCTGACTTTC	CAISESYSAGANVLTF
NA	TRBV6-1	TRBJ1-5	16	NA	TGTGCCAGCAGTGAAGATTATCTGTATAGCAATCAGCCCCAGCATTTT	CASSEDYLYSNQPQHF
NA	TRBV2	TRBJ2-7	13	NA	TGTGCCAGCACCGGGACTCGCTCCTACGAGCAGTACTTC	CASTGTRSYEQYF
NA	TRBV19	TRBJ1-1	14	NA	TGTGCCAGTAGTAGAGGGGGGGAAGGGACTGAAGCTTTCTTT	CASSRGGEGTEAFF
NA	TRBV15	TRBJ2-1	17	NA	TGTGCCACCAGCAGAGATCTAGGGAGGAACCCCTACAATGAGCAGTTCTTC	CATSRDLGRNPYNEQFF
TRBD1	TRBV4-3	TRBJ1-1	13	few	TGCGCCAGCAGCCCCGGGACAGCCACTGAAGCTTTCTTT	CASSPGTATEAFF
TRBD2	TRBV2	TRBJ2-1	17	NA	TGTGCCAGCAGGGCGGGACTAGCGGGGAAAAGCTACAATGAGCAGTTCTTC	CASRAGLAGKSYNEQFF
NA	TRBV18	TRBJ2-3	15	NA	TGTGCCAGCTCGAGCTGGACTTTAACCACAGATACGCAGTATTTT	CASSSWTLTTDTQYF
NA	TRBV28	TRBJ1-5	14	NA	TGTGCCAGCAGTTTTGGACAGAAAGGCCAGCCCCAGCATTTT	CASSFGQKGQPQHF
TRBD1	TRBV2	TRBJ2-7	13	NA	TGTGCCAGCCTACAGGGGAACACCTACGAGCAGTACTTC	CASLQGNTYEQYF
TRBD2	TRBV18	TRBJ2-4	19	once	TGTGCCAGCTCACCAACCGGGACTAGCGGAGTCGGCGGCAAAAACATTCAGTACTTC	CASSPTGTSGVGGKNIQYF
NA	TRBV27	TRBJ2-3	14	few	TGTGCCAGCAGTTTATCGAAGTCGGCAGATACGCAGTATTTT	CASSLSKSADTQYF
TRBD1	TRBV28	TRBJ2-2	16	NA	TGTGCCAGCACAGACCGGGACAGGGATTACACCGGGGAGCTGTTTTTT	CASTDRDRDYTGELFF
TRBD2	TRBV27	TRBJ2-7	17	NA	TGTGCCAGCAGTCTGGTTTCGGCTAGCGGGGGACCATACGAGCAGTACTTC	CASSLVSASGGPYEQYF
TRBD1	TRBV6-1	TRBJ2-1	15	few	TGTGCCAGCAGAACGGGACAGGGGATTGGAATTGAGCAGTTCTTC	CASRTGQGIGIEQFF
NA	TRBV5-4	TRBJ2-7	14	NA	TGTGCCAGCAGCCAAGTGGACAAGATCTACGAGCAGTACTTC	CASSQVDKIYEQYF
TRBD1	TRBV7-7	TRBJ2-2	14	NA	TGTGCTAGCAGCATGAGACAGGGCACCGGGGAGCTGTTTTTT	CASSMRQGTGELFF
NA	TRBV5-4	TRBJ2-1	16	NA	TGTGCCAGCAGCTTGGATCTCGGGAGCTCCTACAATGAGCAGTTCTTC	CASSLDLGSSYNEQFF
NA	TRBV25-1	TRBJ2-5	15	NA	TGTGCCAGCAGTGAACCGGGGGGCGATGGAGAGACCCAGTACTTC	CASSEPGGDGETQYF
NA	TRBV6-6	TRBJ1-1	13	few	TGTGCCAGCAGTGGACAGTTGAACACTGAAGCTTTCTTT	CASSGQLNTEAFF
NA	TRBV10-3	TRBJ1-5	13	few	TGTGCCATCAGTGGAGGCAACAATCAGCCCCAGCATTTT	CAISGGNNQPQHF
NA	TRBV7-2	TRBJ2-7	16	NA	TGTGCCAGCAGCTTATCCACCGGTTACGCCTCCTACGAGCAGTACTTC	CASSLSTGYASYEQYF
TRBD1	TRBV19	TRBJ1-4	14	NA	TGTGCCAGTAGTCTCCGACAGGGAAATGAAAAACTGTTTTTT	CASSLRQGNEKLFF
NA	TRBV6-5	TRBJ2-3	15	NA	TGTGCCAGCAGTGGATTAGCGGTTAGCACAGATACGCAGTATTTT	CASSGLAVSTDTQYF
TRBD1	TRBV28	TRBJ1-2	12	NA	TGTGCCATCGGACAGGGAGGATATGGCTACACCTTC	CAIGQGGYGYTF
TRBD2	TRBV18	TRBJ2-1	16	NA	TGTGCCAGCTCGCCACCCGGGACTAGCGGGATCAATGAGCAGTTCTTC	CASSPPGTSGINEQFF
NA	TRBV7-9	TRBJ2-5	14	NA	TGTGCCACCACCCTTGACCTAGCTAAAGAGACCCAGTACTTC	CATTLDLAKETQYF
NA	TRBV6-5	TRBJ1-1	14	NA	TGTGCCAGCAGTGAGCGGGGGGCGGGCACTGAAGCTTTCTTT	CASSERGAGTEAFF
TRBD2	TRBV10-3	TRBJ2-7	16	few	TGTGCCATCAGGGATCAGACTAGCGGGACCTCCTACGAGCAGTACTTC	CAIRDQTSGTSYEQYF
NA	TRBV10-1	TRBJ1-2	14	NA	TGCGCCAGCAGTGAGGTGAGACAGCTCAAAGGCTACACCTTC	CASSEVRQLKGYTF
NA	TRBV4-2	TRBJ1-2	17	NA	TGTGCCAGCAGCCAAGATAAGGGAGAGGGTAGCGTCGGCGGCTACACCTTC	CASSQDKGEGSVGGYTF
TRBD1	TRBV10-3	TRBJ1-5	13	NA	TGTGCCATCAGAGGACAGGGGAGGCAGCCCCAGCATTTT	CAIRGQGRQPQHF
NA	TRBV21-1	TRBJ1-5	14	NA	TGTGCCAGCAGCAAAGAGGGCACTCCCAGGGCCCAGCATTTT	CASSKEGTPRAQHF
NA	TRBV7-2	TRBJ2-7	14	NA	TGTGCCAGCAGCTTACAGGGGGGAGGCTACGAGCAGTACTTC	CASSLQGGGYEQYF